This T cell receptor beta chain derives from a study of neurological immune-mediated disorders. Broader study findings: HTLV-1-associated myelopathy had the most TCR clonal expansion, whereas multiple sclerosis had the least (lower than in healthy controls).

V shed 4 bases and J shed 5 bases, with 14 bases lying between them. The CDR3 extends over 15 amino acids. Germline V gene data show CDR1 as SGHVS and CDR2 as FNYEAQ. The cDNA was generated through 5'RACE incorporating 10-nucleotide random UMIs. TCRdb itself ran the 5' RACE reads through MiXCR, one entry per CDR3 protein. The sample holds fewer than 50,000 distinct CDR3 sequences; approximately 13% are singletons and the top ten take roughly an eighth. A word on this clonotype: No antigen is known for it.

Time point noted: longitudinal time-point 3. Blood bank volunteers in Maryland, USA, served as healthy controls. PBMCs numbering 2 million and stored at -80 C yielded the unsorted libraries. The clonotype was recovered from a man aged 25 to 40 in good health. The sample consisted of PBMCs. The chain joins TRBV7-6 to TRBJ2-2, with D tentatively TRBD2 (5 bases). CDR3 sequence (DNA): TGTGCCAGCAGCTCTCTTGCGACGGGGACCGGGGAGCTGTTTTTT. Translation gives CASSSLATGTGELFF.